This T cell receptor (beta chain) appears in the sequencing data of a study of regulatory T cells in long-lasting Graves disease. Investigators prepared the TCR beta libraries by applying iRepertoire HTBI primers and Arm-PCR of CDR3 regions. TCRdb reprocessed the multiplex PCR reads with MiXCR, giving one entry per CDR3 protein. This table has about 420,000 distinct CDR3 sequences, about 25% appearing once. Regarding time point: persistent/refractory GD, antithyroid drugs over 5 years with positive TRAb. The authors made the TCR library using RNA they extracted from PBMCs. This clonotype appeared many times. Trimming pared 0 bases from V and 1 base from J, leaving 9 bases between. Germline values: CDR1 KGHSH, CDR2 LQKENI. This CDR3 is 15 amino acids long.

The V and J genes are TRBV18 and TRBJ2-5; D not resolved. This TCR came from a female donor with Graves disease. The sample consisted of peripheral blood mononuclear cells (PBMCs), taken when the disease was refractory, from a patient treated with antithyroid drugs. The CDR3 DNA reads TGTGCCAGCTCACCACCAGTAGGGTTCCAAGAGACCCAGTACTTC. This encodes CASSPPVGFQETQYF.